The next 3 T cell receptor beta chains were all read from a single sample in a study of memory CD4+ T cells and cytomegalovirus serostatus. Some clones are missing from TCRdb's copy, which holds only in-frame ones; the method was immunoSEQ multiplex PCR. The sample has approximately 27,000 clones; 60% to 85% are singletons. Single viable CD3+CD4+CD8-CD45RO+ cells were sorted as the memory CD4+ T cells. Sequencing was carried out using memory CD4+ T cells from blood. The source of these receptors is an adult in good health and CMV-seronegative.

The CDR3 protein is CAPRSGLTTDTQYF. The CDR3 DNA reads TGCGCCCCCAGATCGGGACTCACCACAGATACGCAGTATTTT. The V and J genes are TRBV10-1 and TRBJ2-3; D is possibly TRBD2 (6 bases). The V end was cut by 11 bases, the J end by 2 bases, with 17 bases between. Germline assignment: CDR1 WNHNN and CDR2 SYGVQD (reference sequence). The CDR3 is made up of 14 amino acids.

This clone turned up a few times. The CDR3 DNA reads as TGTGCCTGGAGTGTAGGGGACAGGGAAGTAAGGCCCCAGCATTTT. This encodes CAWSVGDREVRPQHF. The rearrangement links TRBV30 to TRBJ1-5; 9 bases line up with TRBD1. The V segment lost 0 bases and the J segment 9 bases; nucleotides outside the gene matches: 9. This CDR3 region has 15 residues. Germline V CDR1 and CDR2: GTSNPN, SVGIG (reference sequence).

The gene calls are TRBV7-8 and TRBJ2-5, with D hard to call. In germline, CDR1 is SGHVS, CDR2 FQNEAQ. The V gene lost 5 bases and the J gene lost 1 base, with 8 bases spanning the gap. The CDR3 is 13 amino acids. This CDR3 reads CASSRMSQETQYF. The CDR3 region has the DNA TGTGCCAGCAGCCGAATGTCCCAAGAGACCCAGTACTTC.